The sequence of this T cell receptor beta chain was determined in a study of T cell responses to AZD1222 COVID-19 vaccine. Study-wide results and limits: Repertoires were sampled only after the peak T cell response. Among spike-specific TCRs, nearly half reportedly target unmutated variant regions. Mostly white British, mostly female donors; authors suggested clonal diversity may be underestimated.

Comments on this clone: Its target is unknown.

Sequencing used immunoSEQ multiplex PCR; TCRdb keeps in-frame clones, though not all of them. Found here are 90,000 to 120,000 clones, under 95% of them singletons; the top ten hold 22%. The material sequenced was peripheral blood, taken on day 0 of AZD1222 vaccination. The receptor comes from an adult in good health.

This CDR3 reads CASSSPRQGGSEKLFF. The CDR3, as DNA: TGTGCCAGCAGTTCCCCGAGGCAGGGAGGGAGTGAAAAACTGTTTTTT. This chain links TRBV6-5 with TRBJ1-4; possibly TRBD1 for D (5 bases). This CDR3 has 16 residues. Germline loops: CDR1 MNHEY, CDR2 SVGAGI. Between the trimmed V and J ends, which lost 4 bases and 7 bases, there was a span of 19 bases.